This entry concerns a single T cell receptor (beta chain). The record originates from a study of blood T cell repertoires in COVID-19. Study-wide background: Whether acute or convalescent, the COVID-19 samples came from the United States, Italy and Spain. In each case, the material was cDNA or gDNA derived from T cells, B-cell-depleted T cells, or PBMCs.

This CDR3 has 17 residues. Method: immunoSEQ multiplex PCR; TCRdb's copy keeps in-frame clones and lacks some. This repertoire shows some 140,000 clones, less than 90% found once; its top ten account for 1.1% to 1.5%. This TCR derives from a man in his fifties or sixties with acute or convalescent COVID-19. The material sequenced was peripheral blood. V and J are TRBV21-1 and TRBJ2-2; TRBD2 is the table's D call and was not checked against the DNA. TRBV21-1 is reported as a pseudogene. As DNA, the CDR3 is TGTGCCAGCAGCAAAAATTTGGGGGGGCCGAACACCGGGGAGCTGTTTTTT. The encoded protein is CASSKNLGGPNTGELFF.